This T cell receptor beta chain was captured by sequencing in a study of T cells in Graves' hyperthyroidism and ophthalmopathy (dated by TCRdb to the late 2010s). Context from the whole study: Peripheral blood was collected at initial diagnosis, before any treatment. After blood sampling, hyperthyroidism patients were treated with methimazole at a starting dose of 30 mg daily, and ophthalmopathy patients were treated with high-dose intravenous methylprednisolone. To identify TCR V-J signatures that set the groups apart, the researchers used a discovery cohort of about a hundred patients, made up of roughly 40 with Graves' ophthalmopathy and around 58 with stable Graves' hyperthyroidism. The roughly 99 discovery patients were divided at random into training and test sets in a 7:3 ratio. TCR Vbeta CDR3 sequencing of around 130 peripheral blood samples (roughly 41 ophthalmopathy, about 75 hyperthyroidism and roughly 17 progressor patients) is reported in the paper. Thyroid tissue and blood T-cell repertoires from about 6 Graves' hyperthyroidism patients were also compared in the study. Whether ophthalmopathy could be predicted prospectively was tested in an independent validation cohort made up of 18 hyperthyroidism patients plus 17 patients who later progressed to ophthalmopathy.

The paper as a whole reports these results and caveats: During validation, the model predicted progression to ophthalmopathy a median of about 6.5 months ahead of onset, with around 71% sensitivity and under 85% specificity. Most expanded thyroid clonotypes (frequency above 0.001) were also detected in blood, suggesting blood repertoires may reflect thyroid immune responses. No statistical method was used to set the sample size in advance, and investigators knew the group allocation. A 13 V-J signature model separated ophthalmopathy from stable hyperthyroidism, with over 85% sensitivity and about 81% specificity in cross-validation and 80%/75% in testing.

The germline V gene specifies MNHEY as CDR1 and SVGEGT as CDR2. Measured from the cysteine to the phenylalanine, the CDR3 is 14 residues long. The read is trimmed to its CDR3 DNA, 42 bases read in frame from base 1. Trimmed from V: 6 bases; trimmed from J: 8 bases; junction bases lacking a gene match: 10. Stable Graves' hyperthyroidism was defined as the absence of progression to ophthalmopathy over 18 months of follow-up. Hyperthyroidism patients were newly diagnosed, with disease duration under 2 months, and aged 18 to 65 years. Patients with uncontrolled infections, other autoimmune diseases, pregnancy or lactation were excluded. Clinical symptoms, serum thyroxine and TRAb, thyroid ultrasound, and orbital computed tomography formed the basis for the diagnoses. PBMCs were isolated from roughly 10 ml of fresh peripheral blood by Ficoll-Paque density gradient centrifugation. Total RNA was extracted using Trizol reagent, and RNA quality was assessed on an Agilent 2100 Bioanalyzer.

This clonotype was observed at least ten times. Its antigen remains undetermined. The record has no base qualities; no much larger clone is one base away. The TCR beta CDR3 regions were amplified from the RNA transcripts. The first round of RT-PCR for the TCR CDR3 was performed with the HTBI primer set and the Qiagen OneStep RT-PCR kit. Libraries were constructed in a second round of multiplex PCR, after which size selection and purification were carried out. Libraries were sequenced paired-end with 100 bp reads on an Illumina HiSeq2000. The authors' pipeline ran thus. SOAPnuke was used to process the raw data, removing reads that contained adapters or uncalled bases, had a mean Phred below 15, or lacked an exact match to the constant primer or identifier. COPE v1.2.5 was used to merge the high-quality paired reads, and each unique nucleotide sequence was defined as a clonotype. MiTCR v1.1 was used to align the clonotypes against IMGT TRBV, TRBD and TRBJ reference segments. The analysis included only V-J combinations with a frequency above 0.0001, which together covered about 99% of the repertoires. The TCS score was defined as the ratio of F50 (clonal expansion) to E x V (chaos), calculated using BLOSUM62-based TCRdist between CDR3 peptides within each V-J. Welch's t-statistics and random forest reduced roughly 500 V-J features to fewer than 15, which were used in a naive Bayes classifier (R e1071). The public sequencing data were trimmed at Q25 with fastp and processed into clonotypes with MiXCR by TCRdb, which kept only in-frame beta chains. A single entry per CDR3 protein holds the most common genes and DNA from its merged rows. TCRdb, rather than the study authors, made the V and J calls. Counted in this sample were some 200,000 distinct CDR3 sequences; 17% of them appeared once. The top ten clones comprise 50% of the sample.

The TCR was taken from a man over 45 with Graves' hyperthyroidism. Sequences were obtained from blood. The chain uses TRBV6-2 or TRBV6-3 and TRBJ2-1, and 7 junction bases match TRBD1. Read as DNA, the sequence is TGTGCCAGCAGCCACGCCCTGACAGGGTATGAGCAGTTCTTC. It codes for CASSHALTGYEQFF.